This T cell receptor (beta chain) stems from a study of cytomegalovirus exposure and HLA in healthy donors. For the study at large: From donors who were HLA-typed, an early data release held approximately 91 million unique TCRs.

Regarding this clone: Its antigen remains unknown.

Study results and limitations: Most TCR sequences proved rare, with some public TCRs found in many donors.

Use of 60 Vbeta and 13 Jbeta primers characterized the PCR. The protocol was immunoSEQ multiplex PCR, while the TCRdb copy is restricted to in-frame clones and leaves out a portion. The repertoire holds roughly 250,000 clones, with about four fifths as singletons. V shed 0 bases, J shed 4 bases, and the junction held 3 bases outside the gene matches. Germline V gives CDR1 MNHNY, CDR2 SVGAGI (reference sequence). The CDR3 totals 14 residues. This clonotype was sampled from a woman in her forties in good health and CMV-seropositive. Sequencing used PBMCs. The chain combines TRBV6-6 with TRBJ2-7; TRBD2 aligns across 7 bases. CDR3 in amino acids: CASSYSAGRYEQYF. The CDR3 region has the DNA TGTGCCAGCAGTTACTCAGCGGGAAGGTACGAGCAGTACTTC.